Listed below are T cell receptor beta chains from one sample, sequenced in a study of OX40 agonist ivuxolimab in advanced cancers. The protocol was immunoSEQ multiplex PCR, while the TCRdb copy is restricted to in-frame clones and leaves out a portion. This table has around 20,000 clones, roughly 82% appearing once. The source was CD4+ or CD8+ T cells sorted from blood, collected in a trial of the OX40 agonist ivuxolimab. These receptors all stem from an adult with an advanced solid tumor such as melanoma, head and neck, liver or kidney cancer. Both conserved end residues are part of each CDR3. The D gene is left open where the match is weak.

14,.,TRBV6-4,CASSDGQPNTEAFF
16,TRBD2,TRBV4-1,CASSHEGTSGIYEQYF
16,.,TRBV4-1,CASSQDGASPSYEQYF
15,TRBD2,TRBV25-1,CASRLQRGGQETQYF
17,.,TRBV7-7,CASSLAPVFPTNEKLFF
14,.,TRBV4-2,CASSQYPGANVLTF
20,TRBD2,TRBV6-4,CASSDSTGGLAGGSYNEQFF
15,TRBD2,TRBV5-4,CASSRTSEITGELFF
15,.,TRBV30,CAWSGYTGLNTEAFF
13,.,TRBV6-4,CASSYGGQAEAFF
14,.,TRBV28,CASSFEGGGTEAFF
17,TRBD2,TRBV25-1,CASSGRTSAETRETQYF
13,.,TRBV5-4,CASSGTSYNEQFF
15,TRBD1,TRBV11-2,CASSLEDRGTDTQYF
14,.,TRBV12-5,CASGLGAGTDTQYF
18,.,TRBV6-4,CASSELAGPGPGANVLTF
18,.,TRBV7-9,CASSLDRGGLAGINEQFF